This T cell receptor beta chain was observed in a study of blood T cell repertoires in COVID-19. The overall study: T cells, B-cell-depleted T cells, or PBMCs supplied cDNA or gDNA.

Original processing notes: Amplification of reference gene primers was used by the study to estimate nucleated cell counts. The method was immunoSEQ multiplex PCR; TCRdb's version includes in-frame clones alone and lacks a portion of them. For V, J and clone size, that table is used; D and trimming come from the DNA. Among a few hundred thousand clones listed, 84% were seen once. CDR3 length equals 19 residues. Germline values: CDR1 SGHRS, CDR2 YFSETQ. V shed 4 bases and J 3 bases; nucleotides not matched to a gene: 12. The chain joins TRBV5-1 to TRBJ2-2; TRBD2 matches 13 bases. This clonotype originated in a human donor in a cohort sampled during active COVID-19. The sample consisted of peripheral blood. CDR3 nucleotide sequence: TGCGCCAGCAGCCATACTAACTCAGGACTAGCGGGAGACACCGGGGAGCTGTTTTTT. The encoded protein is CASSHTNSGLAGDTGELFF.